Listed below are T cell receptor beta chains from one sample, sequenced in a study of Ad26.COV2.S vaccination and SARS-CoV-2 variants. Produced via immunoSEQ multiplex PCR; TCRdb's table is partial and in-frame only. Of around 300,000 clones detected, more than 85% appear once; the ten largest clones hold approximately 4.5%. The sample was peripheral blood, taken in a trial of Ad26.COV2.S vaccine versus placebo. The source of these receptors is a person aged 18-65 years who received the Ad26.COV2.S COVID-19 vaccine or a placebo. CDR3s include the opening cysteine and the closing phenylalanine or tryptophan. A D gene is named only where the DNA matches it firmly. Clone size, where shown, is once, few, many, or a class for clones that have expanded.

D: -
V: TRBV11-2
size: -
J: TRBJ2-1
CDR3: CASSFRDASYNEQFF
DNA: TGTGCCAGCAGCTTCCGGGACGCTTCCTACAATGAGCAGTTCTTC

D: -
V: TRBV5-1
size: -
J: TRBJ1-5
CDR3: CASSLGPAGNQPQHF
DNA: TGCGCCAGCAGCCTGGGACCGGCGGGGAATCAGCCCCAGCATTTT

D: -
V: TRBV2
size: -
J: TRBJ2-1
CDR3: CASMGASSYNEQFF
DNA: TGTGCCAGCATGGGGGCTAGCTCCTACAATGAGCAGTTCTTC

D: TRBD2
V: TRBV5-4
size: -
J: TRBJ2-1
CDR3: CASSPTTSGGWYEQFF
DNA: TGTGCCAGCAGCCCAACGACTAGCGGGGGTTGGTATGAGCAGTTCTTC

D: TRBD1
V: TRBV28
size: -
J: TRBJ2-3
CDR3: CASSRPGTGSARDTQYF
DNA: TGTGCCAGCAGTCGTCCCGGGACAGGGTCCGCGAGGGATACGCAGTATTTT

D: TRBD2
V: TRBV5-1
size: -
J: TRBJ2-1
CDR3: CASRGIGSGSLRNEQFF
DNA: TGCGCCAGCAGGGGCATCGGAAGCGGGAGCTTAAGGAATGAGCAGTTCTTC

D: TRBD1
V: TRBV18
size: -
J: TRBJ2-5
CDR3: CASSPGTGQETQYF
DNA: TGTGCCAGCTCACCCGGGACAGGTCAAGAGACCCAGTACTTC

D: -
V: TRBV6-5
size: -
J: TRBJ1-2
CDR3: CASRGANYGYTF
DNA: TGTGCCAGTAGGGGGGCTAACTATGGCTACACCTTC

D: TRBD2
V: TRBV10-1
size: once
J: TRBJ2-3
CDR3: CASSGGTSVRSTDTQYF
DNA: TGCGCCAGCAGCGGGGGAACTAGCGTAAGAAGCACAGATACGCAGTATTTT

D: TRBD1
V: TRBV2
size: -
J: TRBJ1-1
CDR3: CASRLQGPEAFF
DNA: TGTGCCAGCAGGCTACAGGGGCCTGAAGCTTTCTTT

D: -
V: TRBV7-2
size: -
J: TRBJ2-7
CDR3: CASSLYGDEQYF
DNA: TGTGCCAGCAGCTTATATGGGGATGAGCAGTACTTC

D: -
V: TRBV19
size: once
J: TRBJ2-3
CDR3: CASSLSSTDTQYF
DNA: TGTGCCAGTAGTCTTTCTAGCACAGATACGCAGTATTTT

D: -
V: TRBV9
size: -
J: TRBJ2-7
CDR3: CASSLGTASYEQYF
DNA: TGTGCCAGCAGCCTCGGGACGGCGTCCTACGAGCAGTACTTC

D: -
V: TRBV19
size: once
J: TRBJ1-4
CDR3: CASSIQGSANEKLFF
DNA: TGTGCCAGTAGTATCCAGGGATCGGCTAATGAAAAACTGTTTTTT

D: -
V: TRBV13
size: -
J: TRBJ2-3
CDR3: CASSLGLSGEDTQYF
DNA: TGTGCCAGCAGCTTAGGCCTGTCAGGGGAAGATACGCAGTATTTT

D: TRBD1
V: TRBV11-2
size: -
J: TRBJ2-1
CDR3: CASSFGQGAYNEQFF
DNA: TGTGCCAGCAGCTTCGGACAGGGGGCATACAATGAGCAGTTCTTC

D: -
V: TRBV15
size: -
J: TRBJ2-1
CDR3: CATSKERLGADEQFF
DNA: TGTGCCACCAGCAAAGAGAGGCTAGGAGCGGATGAGCAGTTCTTC

D: -
V: TRBV7-6
size: few
J: TRBJ1-3
CDR3: CASSRGGGIVNTIYF
DNA: TGTGCCAGCAGCCGAGGGGGGGGGATCGTGAACACCATATATTTT

D: -
V: TRBV2
size: few
J: TRBJ1-5
CDR3: CASRDDGYSNQPQHF
DNA: TGTGCCAGCAGGGACGACGGATATAGCAATCAGCCCCAGCATTTT

D: -
V: TRBV4-3
size: -
J: TRBJ1-2
CDR3: CASSQETHYGYTF
DNA: TGCGCCAGCAGCCAAGAGACCCACTATGGCTACACCTTC

D: TRBD1
V: TRBV28
size: -
J: TRBJ1-5
CDR3: CASSGSTGRRNQPQHF
DNA: TGTGCCAGCAGTGGATCGACAGGGCGACGCAATCAGCCCCAGCATTTT

D: -
V: TRBV9
size: -
J: TRBJ1-6
CDR3: CASSPLGPGTSPLHF
DNA: TGTGCCAGCAGCCCCTTAGGACCAGGGACTTCACCCCTCCACTTT

D: -
V: TRBV27
size: -
J: TRBJ1-2
CDR3: CASSLSTGEDYGYTF
DNA: TGTGCCAGCAGTTTATCGACAGGAGAAGACTATGGCTACACCTTC

D: -
V: TRBV5-6
size: -
J: TRBJ1-1
CDR3: CASSLGGVNTEAFF
DNA: TGTGCCAGCAGCTTGGGTGGGGTGAACACTGAAGCTTTCTTT

D: -
V: TRBV18
size: -
J: TRBJ2-3
CDR3: CASSRGGDLTDTQYF
DNA: TGTGCCAGCTCACGGGGCGGGGACCTCACAGATACGCAGTATTTT

D: TRBD1
V: TRBV28
size: -
J: TRBJ1-2
CDR3: CASRGSGTGRRGYTF
DNA: TGTGCCAGCAGAGGTTCCGGGACAGGGAGGCGAGGCTACACCTTC

D: TRBD2
V: TRBV5-1
size: -
J: TRBJ2-1
CDR3: CASSILLAAYNEQFF
DNA: TGCGCCAGCAGCATCCTTCTAGCGGCTTACAATGAGCAGTTCTTC

D: -
V: TRBV12-5
size: once
J: TRBJ2-7
CDR3: CASGSSRGSYEQYF
DNA: TGTGCTAGTGGTTCCTCCAGGGGATCCTACGAGCAGTACTTC

D: -
V: TRBV9
size: once
J: TRBJ2-5
CDR3: CASSVRGGQETQYF
DNA: TGTGCCAGCAGCGTCAGAGGTGGGCAAGAGACCCAGTACTTC

D: TRBD1
V: TRBV11-3
size: -
J: TRBJ2-5
CDR3: CASSSGTDQETQYF
DNA: TGTGCCAGCAGCTCCGGGACAGATCAAGAGACCCAGTACTTC

D: -
V: TRBV4-3
size: -
J: TRBJ2-2
CDR3: CASSQGNTGELFF
DNA: TGCGCCAGCAGTCAGGGTAACACCGGGGAGCTGTTTTTT

D: -
V: TRBV4-1
size: -
J: TRBJ1-3
CDR3: CASSQVRGTGNTIYF
DNA: TGCGCCAGCAGCCAAGTTCGGGGAACTGGAAACACCATATATTTT

D: -
V: TRBV13
size: -
J: TRBJ1-3
CDR3: CASSLAGSSGNTIYF
DNA: TGTGCCAGCAGCTTAGCGGGAAGCTCTGGAAACACCATATATTTT

D: -
V: TRBV24-1
size: -
J: TRBJ2-1
CDR3: CATSDSPGAASSYNEQFF
DNA: TGTGCCACCAGTGATTCCCCCGGGGCCGCAAGCTCCTACAATGAGCAGTTCTTC

D: -
V: TRBV19
size: -
J: TRBJ2-2
CDR3: CASSIRTGVFSNTGELFF
DNA: TGTGCCAGTAGTATTCGTACAGGTGTCTTTTCGAACACCGGGGAGCTGTTTTTT

D: TRBD1
V: TRBV5-6
size: -
J: TRBJ1-5
CDR3: CASSSQGMINQPQHF
DNA: TGTGCCAGCAGCTCACAGGGGATGATCAATCAGCCCCAGCATTTT

D: TRBD2
V: TRBV13
size: once
J: TRBJ2-3
CDR3: CASSLLSSGAADTQYF
DNA: TGTGCCAGCAGCTTACTTTCTAGCGGGGCGGCAGATACGCAGTATTTT

D: -
V: TRBV21-1
size: once
J: TRBJ2-7
CDR3: CASSKGTSYEQYF
DNA: TGTGCCAGCAGCAAAGGAACCTCCTACGAGCAGTACTTC

D: -
V: TRBV5-6
size: once
J: TRBJ2-2
CDR3: CASSLFSTSLIGELFF
DNA: TGTGCCAGCAGCTTGTTTTCGACTAGTCTGATCGGGGAGCTGTTTTTT

D: -
V: TRBV28
size: -
J: TRBJ1-2
CDR3: CASSSTAFYGYTF
DNA: TGTGCCAGCAGTTCGACAGCCTTCTATGGCTACACCTTC

D: -
V: TRBV10-2
size: -
J: TRBJ2-1
CDR3: CASSESRGGHNEQFF
DNA: TGCGCCAGCAGTGAGTCAAGGGGAGGACACAATGAGCAGTTCTTC

D: TRBD1
V: TRBV18
size: -
J: TRBJ2-1
CDR3: CASSPTGAHEQFF
DNA: TGTGCCAGCTCACCTACAGGGGCCCATGAGCAGTTCTTC